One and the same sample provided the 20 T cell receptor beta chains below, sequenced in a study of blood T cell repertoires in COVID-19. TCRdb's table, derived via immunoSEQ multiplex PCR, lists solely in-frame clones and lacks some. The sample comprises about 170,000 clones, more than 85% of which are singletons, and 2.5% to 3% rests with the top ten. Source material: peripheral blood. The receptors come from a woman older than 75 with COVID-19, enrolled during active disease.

In DNA, the CDR3 is TGTGCCAGCAGTTTACCCTACCCCGGGACAGGGGGGGCCGGGGAGCTGTTTTTT. This codes for CASSLPYPGTGGAGELFF. This rearrangement joins TRBV28 to TRBJ2-2, with 11 bases aligning to TRBD1. V trimming: 2 bases; J trimming: 6 bases; junction bases outside the gene matches: 11. CDR1 and CDR2 (germline): MDHEN, SYDVKM. The CDR3 has 18 amino acids.

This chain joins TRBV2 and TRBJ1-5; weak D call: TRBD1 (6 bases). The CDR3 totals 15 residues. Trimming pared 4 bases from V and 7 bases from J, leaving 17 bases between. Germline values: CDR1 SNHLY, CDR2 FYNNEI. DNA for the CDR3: TGTGCCAGCAGTGTTATAGGGGGTATCGGCCAGCCCCAGCATTTT. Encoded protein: CASSVIGGIGQPQHF.

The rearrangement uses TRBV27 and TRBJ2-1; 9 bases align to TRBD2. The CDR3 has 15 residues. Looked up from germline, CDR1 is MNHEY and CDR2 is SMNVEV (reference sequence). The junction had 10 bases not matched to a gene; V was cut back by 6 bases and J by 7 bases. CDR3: CASRLSGSAGNEQFF. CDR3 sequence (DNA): TGTGCCAGCAGGCTTAGCGGGAGCGCCGGTAATGAGCAGTTCTTC.

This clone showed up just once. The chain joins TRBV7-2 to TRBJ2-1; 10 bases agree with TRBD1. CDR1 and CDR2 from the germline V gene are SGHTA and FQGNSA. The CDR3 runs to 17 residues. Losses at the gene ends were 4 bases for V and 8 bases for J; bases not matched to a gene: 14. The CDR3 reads CASSSIGFGTGEDEQFF. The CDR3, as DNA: TGTGCCAGCAGCTCTATAGGGTTCGGGACAGGGGAAGATGAGCAGTTCTTC.

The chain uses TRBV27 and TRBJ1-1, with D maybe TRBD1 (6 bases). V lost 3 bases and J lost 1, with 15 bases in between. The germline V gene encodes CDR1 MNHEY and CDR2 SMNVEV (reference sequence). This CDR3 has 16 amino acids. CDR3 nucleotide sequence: TGTGCCAGCAGTTTTACTCGGGGGGCCGGGAACACTGAAGCTTTCTTT. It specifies CASSFTRGAGNTEAFF.

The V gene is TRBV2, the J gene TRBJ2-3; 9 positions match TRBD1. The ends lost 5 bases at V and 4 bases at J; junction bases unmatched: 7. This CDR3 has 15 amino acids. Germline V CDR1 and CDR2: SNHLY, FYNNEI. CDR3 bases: TGTGCCAGCAGTCGTCCCGGGACAGGGTCAGATACGCAGTATTTT. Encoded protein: CASSRPGTGSDTQYF.

DNA of the CDR3: TGTGCCAGTATCCCGCACCGGGGAACTGAAGCTTTCTTT. Residues: CASIPHRGTEAFF. The chain employs TRBV19 and TRBJ1-1; D is ambiguous. The V end was cut by 7 bases, the J end by 5 bases, with 14 bases between. The CDR3 has 13 residues. Per the germline V gene, CDR1 is LNHDA and CDR2 is SQIVND (reference sequence). Together with reference TRBV19 and TRBJ1-1, the CDR3 gives the full variable domain: DGGITQSPKYLFRKEGQNVTLSCEQNLNHDAMYWYRQDPGQGLRLIYYSQIVNDFQKGDIAEGYSVSREKKESFPLTVTSAQKNPTAFYLCASIPHRGTEAFFGQGTRLTVV.

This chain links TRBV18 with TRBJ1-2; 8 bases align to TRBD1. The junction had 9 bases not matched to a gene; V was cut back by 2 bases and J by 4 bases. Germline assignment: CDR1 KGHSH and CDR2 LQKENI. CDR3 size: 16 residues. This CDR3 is CASSPGQGSLSYGYTF. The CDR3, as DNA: TGTGCCAGCTCACCAGGACAGGGAAGTTTGAGCTATGGCTACACCTTC.

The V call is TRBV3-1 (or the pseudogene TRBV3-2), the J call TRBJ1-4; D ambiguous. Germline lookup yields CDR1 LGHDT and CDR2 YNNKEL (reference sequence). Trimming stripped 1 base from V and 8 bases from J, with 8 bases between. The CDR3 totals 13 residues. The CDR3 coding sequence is TGTGCCAGCAGCCAAGTGGCGGCCGAAAAACTGTTTTTT. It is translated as CASSQVAAEKLFF.

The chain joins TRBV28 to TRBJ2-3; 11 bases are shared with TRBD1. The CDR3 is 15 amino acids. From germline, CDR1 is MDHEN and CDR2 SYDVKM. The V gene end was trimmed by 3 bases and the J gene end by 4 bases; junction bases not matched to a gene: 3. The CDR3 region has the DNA TGTGCCAGCAGTTTGAAGGGACAGGGGGCAGATACGCAGTATTTT. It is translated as CASSLKGQGADTQYF.

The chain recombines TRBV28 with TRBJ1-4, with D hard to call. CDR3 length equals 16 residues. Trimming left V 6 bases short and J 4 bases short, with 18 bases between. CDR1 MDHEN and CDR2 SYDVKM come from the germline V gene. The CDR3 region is CASSPYSRELNEKLFF. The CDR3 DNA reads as TGTGCCAGCAGCCCCTATTCTAGGGAGCTTAATGAAAAACTGTTTTTT. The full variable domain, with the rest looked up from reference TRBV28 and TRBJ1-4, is DVKVTQSSRYLVKRTGEKVFLECVQDMDHENMFWYRQDPGLGLRLIYFSYDVKMKEKGDIPEGYSVSREKKERFSLILESASTNQTSMYLCASSPYSRELNEKLFFGSGTQLSVL.

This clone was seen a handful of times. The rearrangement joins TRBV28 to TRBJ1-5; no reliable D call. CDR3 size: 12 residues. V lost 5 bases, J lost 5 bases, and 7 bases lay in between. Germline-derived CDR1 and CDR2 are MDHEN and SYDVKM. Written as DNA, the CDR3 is TGTGCCAGCAGTCTTGAGTATCAGCCCCAGCATTTT. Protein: CASSLEYQPQHF.

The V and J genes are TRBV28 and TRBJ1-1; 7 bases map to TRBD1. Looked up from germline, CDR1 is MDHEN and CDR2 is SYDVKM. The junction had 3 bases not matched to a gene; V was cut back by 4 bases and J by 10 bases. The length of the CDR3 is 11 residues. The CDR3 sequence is CASSYGQVAFF. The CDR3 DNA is TGTGCCAGCAGTTACGGACAGGTAGCTTTCTTT.

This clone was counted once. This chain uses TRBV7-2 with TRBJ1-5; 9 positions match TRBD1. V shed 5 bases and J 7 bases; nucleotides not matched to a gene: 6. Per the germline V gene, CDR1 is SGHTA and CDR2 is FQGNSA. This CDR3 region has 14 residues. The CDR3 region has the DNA TGTGCCAGCAGCCAGGACAGGGGTGGCCAGCCCCAGCATTTT. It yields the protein CASSQDRGGQPQHF.

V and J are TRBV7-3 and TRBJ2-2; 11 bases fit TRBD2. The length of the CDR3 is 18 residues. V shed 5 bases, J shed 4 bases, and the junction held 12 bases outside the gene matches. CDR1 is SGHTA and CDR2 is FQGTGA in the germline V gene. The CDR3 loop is CASSKTVAGGSVTGELFF. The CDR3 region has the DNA TGTGCCAGCAGCAAGACAGTAGCGGGAGGGAGTGTCACCGGGGAGCTGTTTTTT.

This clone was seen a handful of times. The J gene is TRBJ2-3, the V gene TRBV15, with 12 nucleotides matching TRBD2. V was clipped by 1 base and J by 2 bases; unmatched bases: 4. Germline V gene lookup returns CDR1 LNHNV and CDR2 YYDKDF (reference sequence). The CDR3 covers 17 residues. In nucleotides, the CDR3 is TGTGCCACCAGCAGAGCGGCTAGCGGGAGGGTCACAGATACGCAGTATTTT. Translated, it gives CATSRAASGRVTDTQYF.

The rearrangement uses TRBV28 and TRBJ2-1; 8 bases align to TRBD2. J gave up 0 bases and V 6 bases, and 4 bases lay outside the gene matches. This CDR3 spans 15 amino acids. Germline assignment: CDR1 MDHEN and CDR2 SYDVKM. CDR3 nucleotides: TGTGCCAGCAGGGGGGGGACTAGCTCCTACAATGAGCAGTTCTTC. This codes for CASRGGTSSYNEQFF.

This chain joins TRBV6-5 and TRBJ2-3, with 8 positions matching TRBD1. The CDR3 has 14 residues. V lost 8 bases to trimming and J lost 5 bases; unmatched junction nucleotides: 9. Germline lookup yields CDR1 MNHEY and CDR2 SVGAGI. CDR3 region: CASAMARGQDTQYF. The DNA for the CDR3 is TGTGCCAGCGCGATGGCCAGGGGGCAAGATACGCAGTATTTT.

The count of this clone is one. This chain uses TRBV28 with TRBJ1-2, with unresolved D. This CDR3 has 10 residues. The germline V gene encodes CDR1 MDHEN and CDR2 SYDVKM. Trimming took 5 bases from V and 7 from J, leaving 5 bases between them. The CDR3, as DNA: TGTGCCAGCAGTCAGATTGGCTACACCTTC. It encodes CASSQIGYTF.

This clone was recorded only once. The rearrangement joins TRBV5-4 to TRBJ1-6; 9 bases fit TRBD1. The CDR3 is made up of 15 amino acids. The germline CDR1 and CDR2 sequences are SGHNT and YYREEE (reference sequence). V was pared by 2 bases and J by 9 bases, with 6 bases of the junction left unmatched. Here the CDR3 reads CASSFGTGRGSPLHF. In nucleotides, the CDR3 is TGTGCCAGCAGCTTCGGGACAGGGCGTGGTTCACCCCTCCACTTT.